The present entry profiles one T cell receptor beta chain with its context. This clone's antigen is unknown. Base-call qualities are not available, and no considerably larger clone is one nucleotide away. The record originates from a study of blood T cell repertoires in COVID-19 (dated by TCRdb to about 2020). Regarding the study in general: Samples covering the acute and convalescent phases of COVID-19 were provided by collaborators in the United States, Italy and Spain. The material from the prospective study consisted of cDNA or gDNA derived from T cells, B-cell-depleted T cells, or PBMCs. Subjects who had been exposed to COVID-19, were actively infected with it, or had recovered from it provided the deeply sampled blood TCRbeta repertoires that made up the dataset. Sample metadata almost always included a de-identified subject ID, COVID-19 status, age in years and sex. The samples were drawn from two sources: the first 160 participants of the ongoing ImmuneRACE study, and fewer than 1,500 subjects contributed by 6 global collaborators. The repertoires were released in a freely available public database intended as a resource for research on the immune response to SARS-CoV-2. HLA class I and class II types, where available, came from metadata supplied by the sample provider rather than from assay-based typing. Overall study results and their limits: The quantity of clinical and demographic metadata differed by source and by participant and was supplied without curation.

TCRbeta CDR3 regions were amplified from genomic DNA using the immunoSEQ Assay, a bias-controlled multiplex PCR. Per the source publication's procedure: Nucleated cell counts per sample were estimated from amplification of reference gene primers within the assay. To quantify the absolute abundance of each unique TCRbeta CDR3 rearrangement, sequence reads were collapsed and filtered. For each sample, productive Simpson clonality was calculated by taking the square root of Simpson's diversity index across productive rearrangements. TCRdb's version of the immuneACCESS table is confined to in-frame rearrangements and falls short of the full clone set. An unresolved V gene accounts for under half of the shortfall where checked; the remainder is of unknown origin. V and J calls and clone size are as listed in that table; D and trimming were resolved from the DNA. Across this sample there are about 100,000 clones, with around 73% seen only once. The ten top clones hold about 9.6% of the sample.

Whole blood was collected in K2EDTA tubes by collaborating institutions according to the institutions' own protocols. For TCRbeta analysis, collaborators shipped samples as frozen whole blood, isolated PBMCs, or DNA extracted from either of those sample types. As encoded in the germline V gene (reference sequence), CDR1 is SGHKS while CDR2 is YYEKEE. The CDR3 covers 13 residues, taking in both the cysteine and the phenylalanine. Just CDR3 DNA is preserved here, 39 bases in frame from base 1. Germline trimming amounts to 5 bases on V and 6 bases on J, with 4 as the count of junction bases outside the gene matches.

The sample taken for sequencing was peripheral blood. The sequence came from a man between 60 and 75 years old with active or convalescent COVID-19. Recombination connected TRBV5-5 to TRBJ2-7; TRBD2 lines up with 11 middle nucleotides. The DNA sequence reads TGTGCCAGCAGTCGGCTAGCGGGAGGCGAGCAGTACTTC. Its translation reads: CASSRLAGGEQYF.